This TCR beta chain was recovered during a study of blood T cell repertoires in COVID-19. Turning to the study itself: The analysed material was cDNA or gDNA that came from T cells, B-cell-depleted T cells, or PBMCs.

The repertoire was sequenced with immunoSEQ multiplex PCR; TCRdb's copy has only in-frame clones and lacks some. The sample has a few hundred thousand clones; over 70% are singletons. The TCR sequence derives from an older woman with COVID-19, enrolled during active disease. Sample: peripheral blood.

The CDR3 nucleotides read TGTGCCAGCAGCTTGCAAGGAGGAGTTGGAGCTTTCTTT. As protein: CASSLQGGVGAFF. The chain employs TRBV5-4 and TRBJ1-1; D uncertain. V was shortened by 1 base and J by 10 bases, with 14 bases between the two germline ends. This CDR3 has 13 amino acids. Germline values: CDR1 SGHNT, CDR2 YYREEE (reference sequence).